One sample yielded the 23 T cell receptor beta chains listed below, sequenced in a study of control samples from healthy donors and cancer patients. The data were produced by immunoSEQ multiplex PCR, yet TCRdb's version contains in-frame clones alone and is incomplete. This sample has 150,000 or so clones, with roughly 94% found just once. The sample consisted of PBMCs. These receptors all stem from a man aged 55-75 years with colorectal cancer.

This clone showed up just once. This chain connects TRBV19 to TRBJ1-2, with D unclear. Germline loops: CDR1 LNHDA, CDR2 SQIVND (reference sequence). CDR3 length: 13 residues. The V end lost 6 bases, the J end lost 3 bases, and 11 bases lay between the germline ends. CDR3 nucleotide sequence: TGTGCCAGTAGAAGGAACGGCGACTATGGCTACACCTTC. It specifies CASRRNGDYGYTF.

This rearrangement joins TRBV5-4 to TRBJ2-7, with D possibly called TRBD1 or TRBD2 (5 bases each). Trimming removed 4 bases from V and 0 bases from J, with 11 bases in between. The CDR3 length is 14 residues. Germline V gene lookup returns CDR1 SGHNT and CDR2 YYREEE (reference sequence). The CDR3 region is CASSRAGTSYEQYF. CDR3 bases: TGTGCCAGCAGCCGGGCCGGGACCTCCTACGAGCAGTACTTC. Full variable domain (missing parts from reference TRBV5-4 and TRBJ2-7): ETGVTQSPTHLIKTRGQQVTLRCSSQSGHNTVSWYQQALGQGPQFIFQYYREEENGRGNFPPRFSGLQFPNYSSELNVNALELDDSALYLCASSRAGTSYEQYFGPGTRLTVT.

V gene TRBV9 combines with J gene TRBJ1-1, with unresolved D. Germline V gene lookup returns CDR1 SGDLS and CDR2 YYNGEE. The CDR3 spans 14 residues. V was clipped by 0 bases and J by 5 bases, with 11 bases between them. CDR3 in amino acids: CASSVDPKDTEAFF. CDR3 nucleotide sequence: TGTGCCAGCAGCGTAGATCCAAAGGATACTGAAGCTTTCTTT.

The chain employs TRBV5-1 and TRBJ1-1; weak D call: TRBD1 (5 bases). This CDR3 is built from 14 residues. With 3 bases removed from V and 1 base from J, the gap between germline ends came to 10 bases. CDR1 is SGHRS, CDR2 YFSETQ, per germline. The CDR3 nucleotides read TGCGCCAGCAGCTCCTTAACAGGGAACACTGAAGCTTTCTTT. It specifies CASSSLTGNTEAFF.

CDR3 nucleotide sequence: TGTGCCAGCAGTGAAGAGGGTATCAGGGGCTATAATTCACCCCTCCACTTT. Protein sequence: CASSEEGIRGYNSPLHF. This chain links TRBV6-1 with TRBJ1-6; D possibly corresponds to TRBD1 (6 bases). V lost 1 base and J 3 bases, leaving 13 bases between the germline ends. The length of the CDR3 is 17 residues. In germline, CDR1 is MNHNS, CDR2 SASEGT.

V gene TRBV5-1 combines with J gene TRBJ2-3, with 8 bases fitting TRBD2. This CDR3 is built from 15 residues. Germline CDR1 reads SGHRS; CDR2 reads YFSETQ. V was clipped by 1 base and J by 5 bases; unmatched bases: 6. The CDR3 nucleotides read TGCGCCAGCAGCTTGTCCGGGGGGGCTGGAGATACGCAGTATTTT. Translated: CASSLSGGAGDTQYF.

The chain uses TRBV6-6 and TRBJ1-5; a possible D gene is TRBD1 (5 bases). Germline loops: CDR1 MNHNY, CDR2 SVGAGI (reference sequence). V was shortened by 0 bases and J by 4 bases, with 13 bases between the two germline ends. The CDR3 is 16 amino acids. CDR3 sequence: CASSYSGGVGNQPQHF. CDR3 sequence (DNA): TGTGCCAGCAGTTACTCCGGGGGGGTTGGTAATCAGCCCCAGCATTTT.

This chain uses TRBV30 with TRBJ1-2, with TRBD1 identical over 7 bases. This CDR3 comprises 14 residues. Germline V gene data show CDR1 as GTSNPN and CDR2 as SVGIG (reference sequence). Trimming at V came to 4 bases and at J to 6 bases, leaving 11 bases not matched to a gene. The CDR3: CAWKQIDRVNGYTF. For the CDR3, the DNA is TGTGCCTGGAAACAAATCGACAGGGTTAATGGCTACACCTTC.

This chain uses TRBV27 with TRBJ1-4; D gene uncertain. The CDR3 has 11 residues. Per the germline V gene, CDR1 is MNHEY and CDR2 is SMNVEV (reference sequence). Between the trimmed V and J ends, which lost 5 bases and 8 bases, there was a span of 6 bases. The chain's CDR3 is CASSPGEKLFF. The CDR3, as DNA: TGTGCCAGCAGTCCTGGAGAAAAACTGTTTTTT.

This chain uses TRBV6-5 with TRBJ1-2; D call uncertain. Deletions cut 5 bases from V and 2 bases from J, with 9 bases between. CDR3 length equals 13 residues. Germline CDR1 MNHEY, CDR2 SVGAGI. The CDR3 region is CASSRARNYGYTF. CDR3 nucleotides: TGTGCCAGCAGTAGAGCAAGGAACTATGGCTACACCTTC.

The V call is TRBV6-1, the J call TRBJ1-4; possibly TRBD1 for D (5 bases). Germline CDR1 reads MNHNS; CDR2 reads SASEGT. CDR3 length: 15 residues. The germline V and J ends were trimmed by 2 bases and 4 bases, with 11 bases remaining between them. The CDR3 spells CASSERAGINEKLFF. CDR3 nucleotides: TGTGCCAGCAGTGAAAGGGCAGGGATTAATGAAAAACTGTTTTTT.

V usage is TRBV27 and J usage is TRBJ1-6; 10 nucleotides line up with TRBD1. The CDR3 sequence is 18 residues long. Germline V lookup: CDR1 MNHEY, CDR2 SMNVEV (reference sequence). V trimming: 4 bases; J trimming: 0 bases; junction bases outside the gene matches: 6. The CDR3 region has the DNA TGTGCCAGCAGTTCGGGACAGGGGCGGAGCTCCTATAATTCACCCCTCCACTTT. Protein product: CASSSGQGRSSYNSPLHF.

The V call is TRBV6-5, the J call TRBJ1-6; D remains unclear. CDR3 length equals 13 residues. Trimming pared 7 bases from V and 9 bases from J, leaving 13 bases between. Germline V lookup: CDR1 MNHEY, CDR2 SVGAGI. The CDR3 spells CASTALGGSPLHF. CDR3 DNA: TGTGCCAGCACCGCCTTAGGAGGTTCACCCCTCCACTTT.

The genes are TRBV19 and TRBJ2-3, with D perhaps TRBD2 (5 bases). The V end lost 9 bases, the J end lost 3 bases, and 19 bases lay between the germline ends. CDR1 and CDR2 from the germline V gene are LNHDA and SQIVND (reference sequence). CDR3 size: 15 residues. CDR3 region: CASATEAAKTDTQYF. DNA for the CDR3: TGTGCCAGCGCGACGGAGGCGGCCAAAACAGATACGCAGTATTTT. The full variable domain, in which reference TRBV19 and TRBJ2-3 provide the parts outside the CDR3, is DGGITQSPKYLFRKEGQNVTLSCEQNLNHDAMYWYRQDPGQGLRLIYYSQIVNDFQKGDIAEGYSVSREKKESFPLTVTSAQKNPTAFYLCASATEAAKTDTQYFGPGTRLTVL.

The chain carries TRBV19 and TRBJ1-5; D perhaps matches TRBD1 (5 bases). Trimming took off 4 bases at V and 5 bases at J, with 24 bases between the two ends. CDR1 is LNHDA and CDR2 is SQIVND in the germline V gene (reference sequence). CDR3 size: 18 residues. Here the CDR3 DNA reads TGTGCCAGTAGTACCCGCGGCGGTGGCTGGGACGACGATCAGCCCCAGCATTTT. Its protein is CASSTRGGGWDDDQPQHF.

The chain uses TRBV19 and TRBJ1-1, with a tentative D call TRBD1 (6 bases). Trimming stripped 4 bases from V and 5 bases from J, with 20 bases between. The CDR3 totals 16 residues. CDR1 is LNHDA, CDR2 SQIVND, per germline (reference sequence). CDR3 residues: CASSRLGQGKRTEAFF. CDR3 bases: TGTGCCAGTAGTAGACTTGGTCAGGGGAAACGGACTGAAGCTTTCTTT.

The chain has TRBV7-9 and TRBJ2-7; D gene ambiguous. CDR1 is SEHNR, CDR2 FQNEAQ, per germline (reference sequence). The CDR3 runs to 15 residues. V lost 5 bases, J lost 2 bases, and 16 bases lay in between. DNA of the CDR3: TGTGCCAGCAGCCCGGAAAGGGATCCTCCCTACGAGCAGTACTTC. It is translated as CASSPERDPPYEQYF.

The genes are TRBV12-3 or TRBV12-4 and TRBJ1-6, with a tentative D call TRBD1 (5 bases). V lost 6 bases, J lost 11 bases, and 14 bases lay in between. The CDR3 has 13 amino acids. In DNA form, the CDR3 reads TGTGCCAGCAGCTCACGGGGGTTTACACCCCTCCACTTT. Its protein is CASSSRGFTPLHF.

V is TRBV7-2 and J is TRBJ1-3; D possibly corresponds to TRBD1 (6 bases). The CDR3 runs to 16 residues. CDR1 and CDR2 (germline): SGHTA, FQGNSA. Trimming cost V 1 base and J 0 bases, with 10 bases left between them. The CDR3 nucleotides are TGTGCCAGCAGCTTAGGGGGGCGAAGCTCTGGAAACACCATATATTTT. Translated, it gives CASSLGGRSSGNTIYF.

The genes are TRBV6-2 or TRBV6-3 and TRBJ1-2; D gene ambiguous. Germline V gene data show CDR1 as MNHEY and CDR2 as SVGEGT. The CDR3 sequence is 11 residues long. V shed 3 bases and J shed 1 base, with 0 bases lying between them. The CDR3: CASSYNYGYTF. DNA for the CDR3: TGTGCCAGCAGTTATAACTATGGCTACACCTTC.

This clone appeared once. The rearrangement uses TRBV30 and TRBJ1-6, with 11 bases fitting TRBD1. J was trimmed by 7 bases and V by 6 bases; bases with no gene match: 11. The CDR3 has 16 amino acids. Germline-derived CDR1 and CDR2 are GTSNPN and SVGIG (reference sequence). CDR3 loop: CACKGQGVFRNSPLHF. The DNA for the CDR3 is TGTGCCTGTAAGGGACAGGGGGTTTTCAGAAATTCACCCCTCCACTTT.

The CDR3 DNA reads TGCGCCAGCAGGGGGACGGGGGATCAGCCCCAGCATTTT. Translation gives CASRGTGDQPQHF. The V gene is TRBV10-2, the J gene TRBJ1-5; possibly TRBD1 for D (5 bases). The germline CDR1 and CDR2 sequences are WSHSY and SAAADI. V was trimmed by 6 bases and J by 5 bases, leaving 11 bases between them. The CDR3 contains 13 residues.

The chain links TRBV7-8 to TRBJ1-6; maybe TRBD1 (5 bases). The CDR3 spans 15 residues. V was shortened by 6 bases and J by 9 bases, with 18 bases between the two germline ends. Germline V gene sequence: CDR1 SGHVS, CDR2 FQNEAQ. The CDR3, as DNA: TGTGCCAGCAGACTAGGACACCCTAGGGGTTCACCCCTCCACTTT. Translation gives CASRLGHPRGSPLHF.